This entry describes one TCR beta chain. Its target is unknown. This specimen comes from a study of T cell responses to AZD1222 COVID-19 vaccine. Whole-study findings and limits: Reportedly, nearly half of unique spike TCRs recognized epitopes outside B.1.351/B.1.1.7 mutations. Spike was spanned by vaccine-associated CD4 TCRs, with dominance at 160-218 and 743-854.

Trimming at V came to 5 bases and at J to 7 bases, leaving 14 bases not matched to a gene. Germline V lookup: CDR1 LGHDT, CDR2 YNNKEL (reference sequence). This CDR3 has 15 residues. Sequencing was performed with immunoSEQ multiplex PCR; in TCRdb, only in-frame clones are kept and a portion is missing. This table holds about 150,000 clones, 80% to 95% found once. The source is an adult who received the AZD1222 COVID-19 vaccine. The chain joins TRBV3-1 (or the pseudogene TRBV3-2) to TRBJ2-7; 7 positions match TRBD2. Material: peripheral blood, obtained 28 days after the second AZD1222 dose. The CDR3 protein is CASSEAVAGVVEQYF. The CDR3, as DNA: TGTGCCAGCAGCGAAGCGGTCGCGGGAGTGGTTGAGCAGTACTTC.